This T cell receptor (beta chain) was observed in a study of post-analysis software for immune sequencing data. Points on this clonotype: As yet, its antigen is unknown.

Germline CDR1 and CDR2: DFQATT and SNEGSKA (reference sequence). CDR3 length equals 15 residues. V dropped 3 bases and J dropped 4; count of bases not matched to a gene: 10. Study-wide results and limits: Versus controls, multiple sclerosis patients showed significantly lower diversity (normalized Chao1). In patients, about 5 TRBV segments were more frequent than in controls, with TRBV5-6, TRBV5-1 and TRBV20-1 among them.

Libraries were made from TCR beta cDNA, and they carried unique molecular identifiers. Via MiXCR, TCRdb re-called the PCR reads, giving one row per CDR3 protein. The sample carries about 460,000 distinct CDR3 sequences, approximately 46% recorded once. This chain links TRBV20-1 with TRBJ2-7; 9 bases agree with TRBD2. Sequenced material: blood. This TCR came from a girl aged 10-17 years with multiple sclerosis. The CDR3 spells CSASNAASGTYEQYF. The CDR3 DNA reads as TGCAGTGCTAGTAATGCGGCTAGCGGGACTTACGAGCAGTACTTC.